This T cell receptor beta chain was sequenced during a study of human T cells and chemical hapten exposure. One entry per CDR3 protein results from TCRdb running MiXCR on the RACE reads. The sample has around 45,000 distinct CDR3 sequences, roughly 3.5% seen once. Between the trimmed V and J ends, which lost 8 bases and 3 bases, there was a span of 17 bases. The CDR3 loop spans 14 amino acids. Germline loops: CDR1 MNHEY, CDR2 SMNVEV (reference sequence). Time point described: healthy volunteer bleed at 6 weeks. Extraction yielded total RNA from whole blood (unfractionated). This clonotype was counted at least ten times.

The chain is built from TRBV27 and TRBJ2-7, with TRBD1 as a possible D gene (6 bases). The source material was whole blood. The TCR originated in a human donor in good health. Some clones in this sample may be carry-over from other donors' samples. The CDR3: CASGTPDSLYEQYF. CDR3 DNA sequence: TGTGCCAGCGGCACCCCGGACAGCCTCTACGAGCAGTACTTC.